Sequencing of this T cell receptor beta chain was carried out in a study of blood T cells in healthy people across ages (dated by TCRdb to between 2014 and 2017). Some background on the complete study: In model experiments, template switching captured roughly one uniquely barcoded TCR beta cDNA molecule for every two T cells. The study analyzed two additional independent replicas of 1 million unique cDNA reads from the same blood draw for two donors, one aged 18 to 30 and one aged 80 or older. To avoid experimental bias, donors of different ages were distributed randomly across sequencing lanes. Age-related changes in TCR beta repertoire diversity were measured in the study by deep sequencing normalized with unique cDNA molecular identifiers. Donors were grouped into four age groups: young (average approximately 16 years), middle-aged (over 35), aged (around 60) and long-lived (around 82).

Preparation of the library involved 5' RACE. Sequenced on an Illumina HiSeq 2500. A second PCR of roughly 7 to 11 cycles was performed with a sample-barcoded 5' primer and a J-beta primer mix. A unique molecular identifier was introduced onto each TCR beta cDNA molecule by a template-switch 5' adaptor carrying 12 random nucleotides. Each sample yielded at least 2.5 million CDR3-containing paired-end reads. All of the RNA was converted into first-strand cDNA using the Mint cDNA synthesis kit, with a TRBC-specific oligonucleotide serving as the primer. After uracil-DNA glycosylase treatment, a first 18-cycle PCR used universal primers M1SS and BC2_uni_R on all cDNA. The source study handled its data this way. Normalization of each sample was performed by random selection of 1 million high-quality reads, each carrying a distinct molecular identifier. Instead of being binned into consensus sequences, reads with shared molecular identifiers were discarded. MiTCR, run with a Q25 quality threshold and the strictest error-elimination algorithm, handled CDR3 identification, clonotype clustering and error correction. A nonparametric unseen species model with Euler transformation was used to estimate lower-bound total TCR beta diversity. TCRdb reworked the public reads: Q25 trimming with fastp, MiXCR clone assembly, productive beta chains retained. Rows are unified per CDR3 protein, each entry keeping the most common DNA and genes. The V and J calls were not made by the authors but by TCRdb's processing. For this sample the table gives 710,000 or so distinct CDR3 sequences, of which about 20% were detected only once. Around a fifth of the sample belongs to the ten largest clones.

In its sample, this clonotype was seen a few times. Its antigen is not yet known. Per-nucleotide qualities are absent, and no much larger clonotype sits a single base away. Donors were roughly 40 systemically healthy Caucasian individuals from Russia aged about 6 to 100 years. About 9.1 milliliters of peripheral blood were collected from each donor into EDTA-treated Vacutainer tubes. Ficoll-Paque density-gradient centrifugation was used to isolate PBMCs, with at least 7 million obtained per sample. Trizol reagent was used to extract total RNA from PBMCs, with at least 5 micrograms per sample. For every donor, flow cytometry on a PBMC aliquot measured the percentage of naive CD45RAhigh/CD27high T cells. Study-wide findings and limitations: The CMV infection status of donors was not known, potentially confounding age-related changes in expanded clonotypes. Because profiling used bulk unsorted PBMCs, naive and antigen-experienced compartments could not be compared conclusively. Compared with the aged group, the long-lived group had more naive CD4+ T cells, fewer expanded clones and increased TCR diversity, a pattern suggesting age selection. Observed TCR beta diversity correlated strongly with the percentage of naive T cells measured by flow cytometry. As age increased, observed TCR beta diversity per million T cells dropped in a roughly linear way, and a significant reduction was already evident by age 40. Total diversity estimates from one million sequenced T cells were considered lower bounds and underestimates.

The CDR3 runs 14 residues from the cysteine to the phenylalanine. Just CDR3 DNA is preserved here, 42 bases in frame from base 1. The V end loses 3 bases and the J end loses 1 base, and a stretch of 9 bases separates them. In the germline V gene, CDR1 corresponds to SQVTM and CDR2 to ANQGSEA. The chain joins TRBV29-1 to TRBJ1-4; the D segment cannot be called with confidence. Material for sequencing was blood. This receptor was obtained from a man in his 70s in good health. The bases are TGCAGCGTTGATTCGTCGGGAACTAATGAAAAACTGTTTTTT. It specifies CSVDSSGTNEKLFF.